The 27 T cell receptor beta chains reported below all come from one sample, sequenced in a study of T cell repertoires in cytomegalovirus infection. TCRdb redid the calling of the reads with MiXCR, one entry per CDR3 protein. Among 550,000 to 850,000 distinct CDR3 sequences listed, 33% were seen once. These TCRs' antigens remain unknown. The sequencing used cultured PBMCs, collected from culture after CMV antigen stimulation. Receptors originate from a human donor in good health (CMV status not recorded). Some clones in this sample may be carry-over from other donors' samples.

The rearrangement uses TRBV12-3 or TRBV12-4 and TRBJ2-5; TRBD1 or TRBD2 may be the D gene (6 bases each). Trimming removed 2 bases at V and 3 bases at J, with 10 bases between. This CDR3 comprises 14 residues. The CDR3 nucleotides are TGTGCCAGCAGTTTATGGGGGGCTAAAGAGACCCAGTACTTC. This encodes CASSLWGAKETQYF.

The rearrangement links TRBV4-1 to TRBJ2-3, with D hard to call. V was cut by 0 bases and J by 3 bases, with 7 bases left in between. Germline CDR1 reads MGHRA; CDR2 reads YSYEKL. The CDR3 runs 14 residues. CDR3 nucleotides: TGCGCCAGCAGCCAAGATTCTGAGACAGATACGCAGTATTTT. Its protein is CASSQDSETDTQYF.

CDR3 protein: CASSQDSGESYGYTF. The CDR3 DNA follows: TGCGCCAGCAGCCAAGATTCAGGGGAGAGCTATGGCTACACCTTC. The V call is TRBV4-1, the J call TRBJ1-2; TRBD1 might be the D (6 bases). Germline loops: CDR1 MGHRA, CDR2 YSYEKL. This CDR3 contains 15 residues. Trimming took off 0 bases at V and 4 bases at J, with 12 bases between the two ends.

The chain has TRBV11-1 and TRBJ2-1; D unresolved. The CDR3 has 12 residues. V was shortened by 3 bases and J by 11 bases, with 11 bases between the two germline ends. CDR1 and CDR2 (germline): SGHAT, FQDESV (reference sequence). Here the CDR3 reads CASSFGQTQQFF. In DNA, the CDR3 is TGTGCCAGCAGCTTCGGGCAGACCCAGCAGTTCTTC.

This clonotype was found once. The chain carries TRBV2 and TRBJ1-5; a possible D gene is TRBD1 (5 bases). The germline CDR1 and CDR2 sequences are SNHLY and FYNNEI. Trimming took 2 bases from V and 15 from J, leaving 17 bases between them. This CDR3 is built from 13 residues. CDR3 in DNA: TGTGCCAGCAGTGAACAGGGTGTCAGGAGGTTGCATTTT. Protein sequence: CASSEQGVRRLHF.

There are a few counts of this clonotype. The rearrangement uses TRBV6-5 and TRBJ1-1; possible D gene TRBD1, 5 bases. CDR1 MNHEY and CDR2 SVGAGI come from the germline V gene. The germline V and J ends were trimmed by 7 bases and 4 bases, with 10 bases remaining between them. This CDR3 comprises 12 residues. The CDR3 DNA is TGTGCCAGCATTCGGGGCGTCACTGAAGCTTTCTTT. Protein sequence: CASIRGVTEAFF.

This chain joins TRBV27 and TRBJ2-5; D perhaps matches TRBD2 (6 bases). Looked up from germline, CDR1 is MNHEY and CDR2 is SMNVEV (reference sequence). The CDR3 is 16 amino acids. Trimming removed 4 bases from V and 5 bases from J, with 20 bases in between. The CDR3 nucleotides read TGTGCCAGCAGTTCCTCTTTCGAGCGGGTCGGGGAGACCCAGTACTTC. Its protein product is CASSSSFERVGETQYF.

This clonotype was seen more than once but under ten times. The chain combines TRBV6-1 with TRBJ2-1, with D tentatively TRBD1 (6 bases). This CDR3 has 15 amino acids. Trimming shortened V by 2 bases and J by 7 bases, and 15 bases separated the two germline ends. Germline V lookup: CDR1 MNHNS, CDR2 SASEGT. Written as DNA, the CDR3 is TGTGCCAGCAGTGAAAGGGTGAACAGGGTAAATGAGCAGTTCTTC. It translates to CASSERVNRVNEQFF.

The chain links TRBV18 to TRBJ2-2; possibly TRBD2 for D (5 bases). The CDR3 is 16 residues long. The germline V and J ends were trimmed by 0 bases and 0 bases, with 8 bases remaining between them. Per germline, CDR1 KGHSH and CDR2 LQKENI. CDR3 nucleotides: TGTGCCAGCTCACCACCGAGGGCCTCGAACACCGGGGAGCTGTTTTTT. The encoded protein is CASSPPRASNTGELFF.

The V and J genes are TRBV7-2 and TRBJ2-7, with a tentative D call TRBD1 (6 bases). The CDR3 contains 14 residues. V was cut by 3 bases and J by 1 base, with 10 bases left in between. The germline V gene encodes CDR1 SGHTA and CDR2 FQGNSA. In nucleotides, the CDR3 is TGTGCCAGCAGCTTTCACGGACAGTCCTACGAGCAGTACTTC. It specifies CASSFHGQSYEQYF. The full variable domain, in which reference TRBV7-2 and TRBJ2-7 provide the parts outside the CDR3, is GAGVSQSPSNKVTEKGKDVELRCDPISGHTALYWYRQSLGQGLEFLIYFQGNSAPDKSGLPSDRFSAERTGGSVSTLTIQRTQQEDSAVYLCASSFHGQSYEQYFGPGTRLTVT.

The chain carries TRBV19 and TRBJ2-2, with D possibly TRBD2 on 7 matching bases. The germline CDR1 and CDR2 sequences are LNHDA and SQIVND (reference sequence). CDR3 length: 15 amino acids. V was trimmed by 3 bases and J by 5 bases, leaving 13 bases between them. The CDR3 region has the DNA TGTGCCAGTAGTATTGGCGGGGGCGAAACCGGGGAGCTGTTTTTT. This sequence encodes CASSIGGGETGELFF. The full variable domain, its missing parts supplied by reference TRBV19 and TRBJ2-2, is DGGITQSPKYLFRKEGQNVTLSCEQNLNHDAMYWYRQDPGQGLRLIYYSQIVNDFQKGDIAEGYSVSREKKESFPLTVTSAQKNPTAFYLCASSIGGGETGELFFGEGSRLTVL.

This clonotype has at least ten counts. V is TRBV7-9 and J is TRBJ1-3; D gene uncertain. V was trimmed by 3 bases and J by 4 bases, leaving 10 bases between them. Germline CDR1 is SEHNR and CDR2 is FQNEAQ (reference sequence). This CDR3 comprises 14 residues. The CDR3 loop is CASSLRRGGNTIYF. For the CDR3, the DNA is TGTGCCAGCAGCTTGCGGAGAGGGGGAAACACCATATATTTT.

This clonotype was detected a few times. This chain uses TRBV24-1 with TRBJ2-7; no clear D gene. Germline values: CDR1 KGHDR, CDR2 SFDVKD. The V end was cut by 4 bases, the J end by 5 bases, with 8 bases between. The CDR3 length is 12 residues. Here the CDR3 reads CATSDGSHEQYF. In DNA, the CDR3 is TGTGCCACCAGTGACGGGTCGCACGAGCAGTACTTC.

The chain is built from TRBV6-2 or TRBV6-3 and TRBJ2-3; TRBD1 or TRBD2 may be the D gene (5 bases each). The CDR3 contains 14 residues. Germline V lookup: CDR1 MNHEY, CDR2 SVGEGT. V was pared by 10 bases and J by 2 bases, with 16 bases between. The CDR3 is CATSRGPTTDTQYF. CDR3 DNA: TGTGCCACCTCCCGGGGCCCTACCACAGATACGCAGTATTTT.

This chain connects TRBV20-1 to TRBJ1-1; perhaps TRBD1 as D (6 bases). The ends were cut back, 0 bases at V and 1 base at J, with 15 bases in the middle. The germline CDR1 and CDR2 sequences are DFQATT and SNEGSKA (reference sequence). This CDR3 region has 16 residues. CDR3 nucleotides: TGCAGTGCTAGAGATAGTCGTGGGGGCTGGAACACTGAAGCTTTCTTT. Encoded protein: CSARDSRGGWNTEAFF.

The CDR3 region has the DNA TGCAGCGTTGAAACTTTTAGCGGGAGGGTCGGTGAGCAGTACTTC. Encoded protein: CSVETFSGRVGEQYF. The chain couples TRBV29-1 to TRBJ2-7, with 11 nucleotides matching TRBD2. This CDR3 is built from 15 residues. The germline V gene has CDR1 SQVTM and CDR2 ANQGSEA. The V and J ends lost 2 bases and 7 bases, in that order; junction bases with no gene match: 10.

The rearrangement joins TRBV20-1 to TRBJ1-6; D ambiguous. The CDR3 extends over 16 amino acids. Trimming removed 0 bases from V and 1 base from J, with 10 bases in between. Germline values: CDR1 DFQATT, CDR2 SNEGSKA (reference sequence). CDR3 in amino acids: CSARDRGSSYNSPLHF. DNA for the CDR3: TGCAGTGCTAGAGATCGGGGAAGTTCCTATAATTCACCCCTCCACTTT.

The gene calls are TRBV29-1 and TRBJ2-6, with TRBD1 identical over 9 bases. The CDR3 loop spans 16 amino acids. The germline gives CDR1 SQVTM, CDR2 ANQGSEA. V lost 4 bases and J lost 0; bases outside the gene matches: 4. The CDR3 region is CSVVDRGNSGANVLTF. The CDR3 nucleotides are TGCAGCGTTGTGGACAGGGGAAACTCTGGGGCCAACGTCCTGACTTTC.

The V gene is TRBV6-5, the J gene TRBJ1-6; tentatively, D is TRBD1 (6 bases). The CDR3 spans 14 residues. Germline V gene lookup returns CDR1 MNHEY and CDR2 SVGAGI. V lost 2 bases to trimming and J lost 8 bases, with 10 bases between them. In nucleotides, the CDR3 is TGTGCCAGCAGTTACAGGGACACGGATTCACCCCTCCACTTT. Protein: CASSYRDTDSPLHF.

In DNA form, the CDR3 reads TGTGCCAGCAGTCCCTGGGGGGCCTCCTACGAGCAGTACTTC. It specifies CASSPWGASYEQYF. The chain joins TRBV27 to TRBJ2-7, with D possibly being TRBD1 or TRBD2 (6 bases each). The CDR3 loop spans 14 amino acids. The germline V gene encodes CDR1 MNHEY and CDR2 SMNVEV (reference sequence). V shed 5 bases and J shed 0 bases, with 11 bases lying between them.

The chain uses TRBV11-2 and TRBJ2-5; D is perhaps TRBD2 (5 bases). Germline loops: CDR1 SGHAT, CDR2 FQNNGV. Trimming removed 5 bases from V and 3 bases from J, with 10 bases in between. There are 13 residues in the CDR3. CDR3 region: CASSLGLKETQYF. DNA for the CDR3: TGTGCCAGCAGCCTAGGACTTAAAGAGACCCAGTACTTC.

J is TRBJ2-4 and V is TRBV5-6, with no clear D. Germline V gene data show CDR1 as SGHDT and CDR2 as YYEEEE. V was cut by 5 bases and J by 5 bases, with 17 bases left in between. This CDR3 is 15 amino acids long. In nucleotides, the CDR3 is TGTGCCAGCAGTCTTTCCCCAAGGGCGGAAAACATTCAGTACTTC. As protein: CASSLSPRAENIQYF. The variable domain in full, with the rest retrieved from reference TRBV5-6 and TRBJ2-4, is DAGVTQSPTHLIKTRGQQVTLRCSPKSGHDTVSWYQQALGQGPQFIFQYYEEEERQRGNFPDRFSGHQFPNYSSELNVNALLLGDSALYLCASSLSPRAENIQYFGAGTRLSVL.

The chain couples TRBV12-3 or TRBV12-4 to TRBJ1-5; TRBD1 aligns across 8 bases. The ends lost 7 bases at V and 4 bases at J; junction bases unmatched: 6. The CDR3 consists of 14 residues. The chain's CDR3 is CASTPGQENQPQHF. The CDR3 region has the DNA TGTGCCAGCACTCCGGGACAGGAGAATCAGCCCCAGCATTTT.

This clonotype has only a few counts. The CDR3 DNA follows: TGTGCCAGCAGCTTAACTCGGAGTAGCGGGACCTGGGAGGGTGAGCAGTTCTTC. This encodes CASSLTRSSGTWEGEQFF. The chain joins TRBV7-2 to TRBJ2-1; 8 nucleotides match TRBD2. J was trimmed by 9 bases and V by 2 bases; bases with no gene match: 18. The CDR3 is 18 amino acids. Germline loops: CDR1 SGHTA, CDR2 FQGNSA.

In DNA, the CDR3 is TGTGCCAGCAGTAAATCCCTCCGGGGGACCGGGACTGAAGCTTTCTTT. It encodes CASSKSLRGTGTEAFF. V usage is TRBV27 and J usage is TRBJ1-1; a weak D match, TRBD1 (5 bases). V lost 5 bases, J lost 5 bases, and 21 bases lay in between. This CDR3 contains 16 residues. Germline CDR1 MNHEY, CDR2 SMNVEV (reference sequence).

This chain links TRBV4-1 with TRBJ1-2; maybe TRBD1 (5 bases). Trimming took off 4 bases at V and 4 bases at J, with 10 bases between the two ends. Germline lookup yields CDR1 MGHRA and CDR2 YSYEKL. The CDR3 extends over 13 amino acids. The CDR3 reads CASSRGSTYGYTF. The CDR3 bases are TGCGCCAGCAGCCGGGGGTCGACCTATGGCTACACCTTC.

This rearrangement joins TRBV4-1 to TRBJ2-7; no definite D call. CDR1 is MGHRA and CDR2 is YSYEKL in the germline V gene. The V and J ends lost 4 bases and 3 bases respectively, with 13 bases between them. CDR3 length: 14 residues. Here the CDR3 DNA reads TGCGCCAGCAGCCCCTCGGCCATACTCTACGAGCAGTACTTC. Translation gives CASSPSAILYEQYF.